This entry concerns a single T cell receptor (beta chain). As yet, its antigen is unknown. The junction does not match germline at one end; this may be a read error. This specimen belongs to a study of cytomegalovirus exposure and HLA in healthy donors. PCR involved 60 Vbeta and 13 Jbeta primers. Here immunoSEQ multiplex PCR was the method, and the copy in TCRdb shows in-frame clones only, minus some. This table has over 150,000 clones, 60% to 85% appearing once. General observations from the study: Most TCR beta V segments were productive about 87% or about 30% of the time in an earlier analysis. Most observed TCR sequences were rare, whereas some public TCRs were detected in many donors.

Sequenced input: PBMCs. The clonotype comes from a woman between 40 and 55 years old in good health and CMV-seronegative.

The CDR3 loop is CASSLYGSSANF. CDR3 coding DNA: TGTGCCAGCAGCTTATACGGGTCGTCGGCTAACTTC. The chain links TRBV11-3 to TRBJ1-2; D call uncertain. This CDR3 contains 12 residues. From germline, CDR1 is SGHNT and CDR2 YENEEA. Looking up the rest from reference TRBV11-3 and TRBJ1-2 gives the full variable domain: EAGVVQSPRYKIIEKKQPVAFWCNPISGHNTLYWYLQNLGQGPELLIRYENEEAVDDSQLPKDRFSAERLKGVDSTLKIQPAELGDSAVYLCASSLYGSSANFGSGTRLTVV.